This T cell receptor beta chain was profiled in a study of early stage breast cancer tumors. Study-wide points: Tumors had approximately 2.4-fold higher T cell density than normal breast.

Clones were sequenced by immunoSEQ multiplex PCR, and TCRdb holds only the in-frame ones, with some missing. The table has a few thousand clones, 55% to 75% seen once. J lost 7 bases, V lost 10 bases, and 7 bases had no gene match. The CDR3 is 13 residues long. Per the germline V gene, CDR1 is LNHDA and CDR2 is SQIVND (reference sequence). This clone was counted only a few times. Its specificity is unknown. Sequenced: breast tumor tissue. The receptor comes from a person between 55 and 69 years old with breast cancer. The chain has TRBV19 and TRBJ2-1; 10 nucleotides agree with TRBD2. The chain's CDR3 is CATSGSRRNEQFF. In DNA, the CDR3 is TGTGCCACTAGCGGGAGCAGGCGGAATGAGCAGTTCTTC.